This T cell receptor beta chain was captured by sequencing in a study of shared clonotypes between healthy human individuals. The study, taken as a whole, reports: Around 4.9% of naive CD4 clonotypes were shared across a handful of donors. What naive subsets generally showed was a larger estimated richness than memory subsets showed.

The authors split each subset's genomic DNA evenly across several immunoSEQ plates. Profiled with immunoSEQ multiplex PCR; TCRdb holds only in-frame clones, not every one. The data hold 2 million or so clones, with 85% to 95% observed a single time. Germline values: CDR1 LGHNA, CDR2 YSLEER. V lost 0 bases to trimming and J lost 6 bases, with 8 bases between them. CDR3 length equals 14 residues. Remarks on this clone: Its antigen is not known.

Within Nashville, Tennessee resided all donors, each a Caucasian adult. The chain recombines TRBV4-3 with TRBJ2-2, with D hard to call. The specimen was naive CD4+ T cells sorted from blood. The subset: CD45RA+ positively selected. This TCR was sampled from a man aged 18 to 30 in good health. This CDR3 reads CASSQDMRSGELFF. CDR3 DNA sequence: TGCGCCAGCAGCCAAGATATGCGGTCCGGGGAGCTGTTTTTT.